Given below is one T cell receptor (beta chain) in context. This sample is part of a study of CD8 T cells in Susac syndrome. There are 14 residues in the CDR3. Germline V gene sequence: CDR1 LGHDT, CDR2 YNNKEL (reference sequence). Trimming pared 7 bases from V and 7 bases from J, leaving 14 bases between. RNA was extracted with the RNeasy kit, and a quantity of roughly 0.5 to 1 ug was reverse transcribed using random hexamers. TCRdb called the immunoSEQ multiplex PCR reads again in MiXCR, with one record for every CDR3 protein. Seen here are some 190,000 distinct CDR3 sequences, roughly 92% observed once, and the top ten hold 0.1% to 0.12%.

The genes are TRBV3-1 and TRBJ1-6; no firm D call. The receptor was isolated from a human donor in good health. The sample consisted of CD4+ T cells from PBMCs. The CDR3 region is CASTRTMGNSPLHF. The CDR3 bases are TGTGCCAGCACCCGGACTATGGGAAATTCACCCCTCCACTTT.